The clone carrying this T cell receptor beta chain came up a few times. Its antigen is still unknown. The entry originates in a study of cytomegalovirus exposure and HLA in healthy donors. General observations from the study: A highly shared variant cluster was judged a likely technical artifact. It was reportedly the case that the classifier diagnosed cytomegalovirus status with high specificity and sensitivity. Accurate HLA-A and HLA-B prediction from TCR beta sequences was reported for most subjects. In the analysis, some V segments, TRBV6-2 and TRBV6-3 included, were excluded as indistinguishable.

PCR primers comprised 60 Vbeta and 13 Jbeta primers. Sequencing used immunoSEQ multiplex PCR; TCRdb keeps in-frame clones, though not all of them. The table shows 200,000 to 250,000 clones, with approximately 90% occurring only once. The CDR3 runs to 13 residues. V shed 8 bases and J shed 5 bases, with 12 bases lying between them. Germline V gives CDR1 KGHSH, CDR2 LQKENI. The rearrangement joins TRBV18 to TRBJ2-2, with D maybe TRBD2 (7 bases). Sequencing input: PBMCs. The TCR originated in a young woman in good health and CMV-seronegative. The CDR3 DNA is TGTGCCAGCGTGAGCGGGACAACCGGGGAGCTGTTTTTT. It is translated as CASVSGTTGELFF.